The clone carrying this T cell receptor beta chain was counted a few times. Each CDR3 protein gets one entry after TCRdb re-called the PCR reads with MiXCR. The sample records roughly 100,000 distinct CDR3 sequences, about a third being singletons. The data stem from a study of molecular identifiers for immune sequencing clone quantification. The germline V gene has CDR1 SGHAT and CDR2 FQNNGV. V lost 2 bases to trimming and J lost 5 bases, with 9 bases between them. This CDR3 region has 13 residues. The TCR sequence derives from a human donor in good health. Some libraries in this study had Jurkat cell RNA spiked in. The sequenced material came from naive CD8+ T cells from blood, with Jurkat cell RNA spiked in. Subset noted: FACS-sorted CD8+CD4-CCR7+CD45RA+ naive T cells. V is TRBV11-2 and J is TRBJ1-1; D call uncertain. The DNA of the CDR3 is TGTGCCAGCAGCTTAAGCGGGCCGACTGAAGCTTTCTTT. Its protein product is CASSLSGPTEAFF.